This TCR beta chain was sequenced for a study of blood T cell repertoires in COVID-19. Study-level background: Sources were T cells, B-cell-depleted T cells, or PBMCs; the material itself was cDNA or gDNA.

A few counts support this clone. Clones were sequenced by immunoSEQ multiplex PCR, and TCRdb holds only the in-frame ones, with some missing. The profile shows 70,000 to 80,000 clones, about 80% of them singletons. The sample comprised peripheral blood. The sequence derives from a man in his forties or fifties with acute or convalescent COVID-19.

In DNA form, the CDR3 reads TGCGCCAGCAGCTTGGGGGAGACAGGGGATGCTTTCTTT. Its translation is CASSLGETGDAFF. The chain joins TRBV5-1 to TRBJ1-1, with 8 positions matching TRBD1. The CDR3 has 13 amino acids. The V gene end was trimmed by 0 bases and the J gene end by 11 bases; junction bases not matched to a gene: 6. CDR1 SGHRS and CDR2 YFSETQ come from the germline V gene.